This section outlines one T cell receptor (beta chain) sequence together with its context. No antigen is known for it. The sample originates from a study of beta chain features in type 1 diabetes. Overall study context: Investigators examined around 98 million sorted cells across all samples.

Every isolated RNA sample was fully reverse transcribed, so sequencing captured expressed TCRB transcripts. Naive, central memory and regulatory T cell samples produced a mean of roughly 3.9 million reads. Using immunoSEQ multiplex PCR, the repertoire was profiled, and TCRdb retains in-frame clones only, with some absent. Of about 160,000 clones in the sample, over 55% were seen once. General study results and limits: The study found moderately but significantly shorter TCRB CDR3s in all four CD4+ subsets of Type 1 diabetes patients.

V was pared by 8 bases and J by 4 bases, with 14 bases between. The CDR3 is 13 amino acids. The germline V gene encodes CDR1 ENHRY and CDR2 SYGVKD. J is TRBJ1-1 and V is TRBV10-3, with D possibly being TRBD1 (5 bases). Specimen: naive CD4+ T cells from blood. This receptor was obtained from a young man with type 1 diabetes. This chain's CDR3 is CAIALQETTEAFF. The CDR3 coding sequence is TGTGCCATCGCGCTACAGGAAACCACTGAAGCTTTCTTT.